Presented here are 23 T cell receptor beta chains from one specimen sequenced in a study of T-cell memory formation after mild COVID-19. TCRdb redid the calling of the 5' RACE reads with MiXCR, one entry per CDR3 protein. This table holds fewer than 350,000 distinct CDR3 sequences, around an eighth found once. Specimen: PBMCs or a T cell subset sorted from them (not recorded which). The receptors were gathered from a man between 18 and 29 years old who had mild COVID-19 (a few samples of this study predate the infection). Cell type and time point are not known.

The V gene is TRBV19, the J gene TRBJ2-2; 7 bases are a match to TRBD1. The germline V gene has CDR1 LNHDA and CDR2 SQIVND (reference sequence). V was pared by 3 bases and J by 4 bases, with 2 bases of the junction left unmatched. There are 14 residues in the CDR3. CDR3 coding DNA: TGTGCCAGTAGTATGGGACAGACCACCGGGGAGCTGTTTTTT. Protein sequence: CASSMGQTTGELFF. The full variable domain, rest sourced from reference TRBV19 and TRBJ2-2, is DGGITQSPKYLFRKEGQNVTLSCEQNLNHDAMYWYRQDPGQGLRLIYYSQIVNDFQKGDIAEGYSVSREKKESFPLTVTSAQKNPTAFYLCASSMGQTTGELFFGEGSRLTVL.

The genes are TRBV4-1 and TRBJ1-3; 7 positions match TRBD1. With V trimmed by 4 bases and J by 0 bases, 9 bases remained unmatched. This CDR3 is 17 amino acids long. Germline values: CDR1 MGHRA, CDR2 YSYEKL. The CDR3 DNA is TGCGCCAGCAGCCGCCAACCGGGACAGTCCTCTGGAAACACCATATATTTT. Translating gives CASSRQPGQSSGNTIYF.

The sample holds a few counts of this clonotype. V and J are TRBV9 and TRBJ2-7, with D perhaps TRBD1 (5 bases). Germline V CDR1 and CDR2: SGDLS, YYNGEE. CDR3 length: 15 amino acids. V lost 0 bases to trimming and J lost 0 bases, with 10 bases between them. The CDR3 DNA reads as TGTGCCAGCAGCGTAGGGGGCCCGACCTCCTACGAGCAGTACTTC. It yields the protein CASSVGGPTSYEQYF. Full variable domain (outside the CDR3, taken from reference TRBV9 and TRBJ2-7): DSGVTQTPKHLITATGQRVTLRCSPRSGDLSVYWYQQSLDQGLQFLIQYYNGEERAKGNILERFSAQQFPDLHSELNLSSLELGDSALYFCASSVGGPTSYEQYFGPGTRLTVT.

The CDR3 protein is CSARDGGSYTEAFF. The CDR3, as DNA: TGCAGTGCTAGAGATGGGGGGTCATACACTGAAGCTTTCTTT. The chain couples TRBV20-1 to TRBJ1-1; weak D call: TRBD1 (5 bases). Germline V CDR1 and CDR2: DFQATT, SNEGSKA (reference sequence). With 0 bases removed from V and 3 bases from J, the gap between germline ends came to 11 bases. The CDR3 sequence is 14 residues long.

This chain joins TRBV11-1 and TRBJ2-1; 7 bases are shared with TRBD1. V dropped 4 bases and J dropped 9; count of bases not matched to a gene: 12. CDR1 is SGHAT and CDR2 is FQDESV in the germline V gene (reference sequence). The CDR3 is 15 amino acids. Here the CDR3 DNA reads TGTGCCAGCAGCTCCCCCGGGACAGCACAACGTGAGCAGTTCTTC. Translating gives CASSSPGTAQREQFF.

The chain combines TRBV5-1 with TRBJ2-7; 8 bases map to TRBD1. With 4 bases clipped from V and 5 bases from J, the junction kept 11 bases outside the gene matches. The CDR3 has 15 residues. Germline-derived CDR1 and CDR2 are SGHRS and YFSETQ. Written as DNA, the CDR3 is TGCGCCAGCAGCACCGGACAGGGTCTCATCCACGAGCAGTACGTC. It codes for CASSTGQGLIHEQYV.

This clonotype has only a few counts. The V and J genes are TRBV5-1 and TRBJ1-5; TRBD1 might be the D (5 bases). The V and J ends lost 0 bases and 3 bases respectively, with 10 bases between them. The CDR3 covers 15 residues. Germline values: CDR1 SGHRS, CDR2 YFSETQ. CDR3 loop: CASSLGAGVNQPQHF. CDR3 nucleotides: TGCGCCAGCAGCTTGGGAGCGGGGGTCAATCAGCCCCAGCATTTT.

The chain joins TRBV19 to TRBJ1-5, with a tentative D call TRBD1 (6 bases). The germline V gene encodes CDR1 LNHDA and CDR2 SQIVND (reference sequence). V was pared by 3 bases and J by 2 bases, with 11 bases between. The CDR3 loop spans 15 amino acids. CDR3 bases: TGTGCCAGTAGTATTTCCAGGGGCGGCAATCAGCCCCAGCATTTT. It translates to CASSISRGGNQPQHF. Full variable domain (outside the CDR3, taken from reference TRBV19 and TRBJ1-5): DGGITQSPKYLFRKEGQNVTLSCEQNLNHDAMYWYRQDPGQGLRLIYYSQIVNDFQKGDIAEGYSVSREKKESFPLTVTSAQKNPTAFYLCASSISRGGNQPQHFGDGTRLSIL.

The sample holds a few counts of this clonotype. J is TRBJ1-5 and V is TRBV10-3; D is ambiguous. In germline, CDR1 is ENHRY, CDR2 SYGVKD. The CDR3 runs to 13 residues. With 4 bases removed from V and 2 bases from J, the gap between germline ends came to 6 bases. The DNA for the CDR3 is TGTGCCATCAGTGGCTTGGGCAATCAGCCCCAGCATTTT. It is translated as CAISGLGNQPQHF.

The chain recombines TRBV5-1 with TRBJ1-2, with 10 nucleotides matching TRBD1. This CDR3 contains 16 residues. The germline V gene encodes CDR1 SGHRS and CDR2 YFSETQ. V was clipped by 0 bases and J by 4 bases; unmatched bases: 6. The CDR3: CASSLGGQGSSYGYTF. The CDR3 nucleotides are TGCGCCAGCAGCTTGGGGGGACAGGGGTCCTCCTATGGCTACACCTTC.

This chain joins TRBV5-1 and TRBJ2-7; TRBD1 agrees at 9 bases. The CDR3 runs to 14 residues. The trim removed 0 bases at V and 5 bases at J, leaving 3 bases unmatched. Germline V gene lookup returns CDR1 SGHRS and CDR2 YFSETQ. CDR3 in DNA: TGCGCCAGCAGCTTGGAGGGACAGGGAGACGAGCAGTACTTC. This codes for CASSLEGQGDEQYF.

This clonotype was detected a few times. The genes are TRBV20-1 and TRBJ2-7, with 9 bases matching TRBD2. The ends lost 2 bases at V and 5 bases at J; junction bases unmatched: 10. Germline V CDR1 and CDR2: DFQATT, SNEGSKA (reference sequence). The CDR3 contains 15 residues. The CDR3 bases are TGCAGTGCTAGACTAAGCGGGGGGAGCCTCCACGAGCAGTACTTC. Translating gives CSARLSGGSLHEQYF.

The V gene is TRBV7-3, the J gene TRBJ2-7; D perhaps matches TRBD2 (6 bases). This CDR3 comprises 12 residues. Looked up from germline, CDR1 is SGHTA and CDR2 is FQGTGA. V was clipped by 2 bases and J by 9 bases, with 11 bases between them. CDR3 residues: CASSLAGGVQYV. The CDR3 nucleotides read TGTGCCAGCAGCTTAGCAGGCGGGGTGCAGTACGTC.

Only a few counts were recorded for this clonotype. A single base separates this from a much larger clone, so it may be a read error. The J gene is TRBJ1-2, the V gene TRBV5-5; a possible D gene is TRBD1 (5 bases). Per the germline V gene, CDR1 is SGHKS and CDR2 is YYEKEE (reference sequence). V was clipped by 0 bases and J by 4 bases, with 7 bases between them. This CDR3 has 13 residues. CDR3 sequence: CASSLGQRYGYTF. CDR3 coding DNA: TGTGCCAGCAGCTTGGGACAGCGCTATGGCTACACCTTC.

In this sample, this clonotype turned up a few times. The CDR3 sequence: CSVAGGYTF. The CDR3 DNA reads TGCAGCGTTGCGGGCGGCTACACCTTC. The chain couples TRBV29-1 to TRBJ1-2; the D is unclear. CDR1 and CDR2 (germline): SQVTM, ANQGSEA. The CDR3 covers 9 residues. V shed 4 bases and J shed 8 bases, with 5 bases lying between them.

This clonotype was counted a few times. V usage is TRBV20-1 and J usage is TRBJ2-5; D unclear. Trimming took off 5 bases at V and 5 bases at J, with 15 bases between the two ends. This CDR3 region has 13 residues. Germline V lookup: CDR1 DFQATT, CDR2 SNEGSKA (reference sequence). The CDR3 DNA sequence: TGCAGTGCTCCCGGCCTGGGCGCGGAGACCCAGTACTTC. Its translation is CSAPGLGAETQYF.

This clonotype was recorded many times. The chain joins TRBV4-2 to TRBJ2-6; a weak D match, TRBD1 (6 bases). Looked up from germline, CDR1 is LGHNA and CDR2 is YNFKEQ. The CDR3 is made up of 16 amino acids. Trimming removed 0 bases at V and 4 bases at J, with 10 bases between. As DNA, the CDR3 is TGTGCCAGCAGCCAAGAAGCAGGGGACGGGGCCAACGTCCTGACTTTC. Amino acids: CASSQEAGDGANVLTF.

Turning to this clonotype: Possible read error: a much larger clone is one base away. The rearrangement uses TRBV5-1 and TRBJ2-2; 10 positions match TRBD1. In germline, CDR1 is SGHRS, CDR2 YFSETQ. The CDR3 contains 15 residues. The CDR3 nucleotides are TGCGCCAGCAGCTCCGGGACAGGGGTCACCGGGGAGATGTTTTTT. Protein sequence: CASSSGTGVTGEMFF.

This clonotype was seen many times. The chain links TRBV6-5 to TRBJ2-3; 7 nucleotides agree with TRBD1. Trimming cost V 6 bases and J 0 bases; bases outside gene matches: 3. CDR1 MNHEY and CDR2 SVGAGI come from the germline V gene. This CDR3 is built from 14 residues. The CDR3 sequence is CASRRQGSTDTQYF. CDR3 nucleotides: TGTGCCAGCAGACGACAGGGTAGCACAGATACGCAGTATTTT.

V and J are TRBV5-1 and TRBJ1-2, with D tentatively TRBD1 (6 bases). V dropped 0 bases and J dropped 7 bases, with 10 bases sitting between them. The CDR3 consists of 13 residues. The V gene's germline CDR1 is SGHRS and CDR2 YFSETQ. The CDR3 nucleotides are TGCGCCAGCAGCTTGGGGCCGGGGGCTGGCTACACCTTC. This sequence encodes CASSLGPGAGYTF.

The sample holds one count of this clonotype. The V gene is TRBV6-2 or TRBV6-3, the J gene TRBJ2-7; D may match TRBD1 or TRBD2 (5 bases each). The CDR3 runs 13 residues. The germline V gene has CDR1 MNHEY and CDR2 SVGEGT. V gave up 3 bases and J gave up 5 bases, with 11 bases separating them. DNA of the CDR3: TGTGCCAGCAGTTATGAGGGGTCGGACGAGCAGTACTTC. It encodes CASSYEGSDEQYF.

The V call is TRBV12-3 or TRBV12-4, the J call TRBJ2-7; D unresolved. The CDR3 extends over 12 amino acids. The V gene lost 6 bases and the J gene lost 5 bases, with 11 bases spanning the gap. The CDR3 nucleotides read TGTGCCAGCAGCCGGGTCTCTCACGAGCAGTACTTC. This encodes CASSRVSHEQYF.

The chain has TRBV29-1 and TRBJ1-4; D perhaps matches TRBD1 (6 bases). The ends were cut back, 7 bases at V and 7 bases at J, with 25 bases in the middle. This CDR3 is 16 amino acids long. CDR1 and CDR2 (germline): SQVTM, ANQGSEA. CDR3 loop: CSATIVGGGVGEKLFF. As DNA, the CDR3 is TGCAGCGCAACTATCGTGGGGGGCGGGGTCGGTGAAAAACTGTTTTTT.